The rows below give T cell receptor beta chains drawn from one sample of a study of CD8 T cells in Susac syndrome. TCRdb processed the immunoSEQ multiplex PCR reads anew with MiXCR; each CDR3 protein has one entry. Of 75,000 to 95,000 distinct CDR3 sequences in the sample, roughly 91% were seen once. Specimen: CD8+ T cells from PBMCs. These receptors all come from a human donor with multiple sclerosis. The CDR3 runs from the conserved cysteine through the conserved F or W. D genes are given only for firm matches. Clone size appears in some rows only: once, few, many, or a class for an expanded clone.

d_call j_call clone_size v_call cdr3_aa cdr3_nt
- TRBJ2-2 - TRBV29-1 CSVVGVDTGELFF TGCAGCGTTGTCGGGGTCGACACCGGGGAGCTGTTTTTT
- TRBJ2-3 - TRBV27 CASSFWQDNTDTQYF TGTGCCAGCAGTTTTTGGCAGGATAACACAGATACGCAGTATTTT
- TRBJ1-1 - TRBV9 CASSPREGFLNTEAFF TGTGCCAGCAGCCCCCGGGAGGGATTCCTGAACACTGAAGCTTTCTTT
- TRBJ1-5 - TRBV28 CASNRGINQPQHF TGTGCCAGCAACAGAGGGATTAATCAGCCCCAGCATTTT
- TRBJ1-1 - TRBV28 CASSLRGYPYMNTEAFF TGTGCCAGCAGTTTGAGGGGCTACCCTTACATGAACACTGAAGCTTTCTTT
- TRBJ1-1 - TRBV2 CASISLLETEAFF TGTGCCAGCATTTCTTTGCTGGAAACTGAAGCTTTCTTT
- TRBJ2-5 - TRBV10-2 CASGGLSYQETQYF TGCGCCAGCGGAGGACTCTCGTACCAAGAGACCCAGTACTTC
- TRBJ2-2 - TRBV5-1 CASAPGANTGELFF TGCGCCAGCGCTCCGGGAGCAAACACCGGGGAGCTGTTTTTT
- TRBJ1-1 - TRBV5-6 CASSLVASSDTEAFF TGTGCCAGCAGCTTGGTGGCGTCCTCGGACACTGAAGCTTTCTTT
TRBD1 TRBJ1-2 - TRBV9 CASSPTGGWRGYTF TGTGCCAGCAGCCCTACAGGGGGATGGCGTGGCTACACCTTC
- TRBJ1-5 - TRBV5-1 CASSPSPGGYQPQHF TGCGCCAGCAGCCCAAGCCCCGGGGGCTATCAGCCCCAGCATTTT
- TRBJ2-3 - TRBV4-3 CASSQAAGTQYF TGCGCCAGCAGCCAAGCCGCCGGTACGCAGTATTTT
- TRBJ2-7 - TRBV20-1 CSARRASDYEQYF TGCAGTGCTAGACGGGCTAGCGACTACGAGCAGTACTTC
- TRBJ1-2 - TRBV5-4 CASSTTGYGYTF TGTGCCAGCAGCACTACAGGGTATGGCTACACCTTC
TRBD1 TRBJ2-3 - TRBV14 CASSHWTGQRTTDTQYF TGTGCCAGCAGCCACTGGACAGGCCAACGAACCACAGATACGCAGTATTTT
- TRBJ2-7 - TRBV28 CASKPEVFSYEQYF TGTGCCAGCAAACCAGAGGTTTTCTCCTACGAGCAGTACTTC
- TRBJ2-7 once TRBV27 CASSPLGQPLAQYF TGTGCCAGCAGCCCTCTAGGACAGCCCCTTGCGCAGTACTTC
TRBD2 TRBJ2-7 - TRBV30 CAWGGEGSYEQYF TGTGCCTGGGGTGGGGAGGGTTCCTACGAGCAGTACTTC
TRBD1 TRBJ2-7 - TRBV7-2 CASSAHRDRYYEQYF TGTGCCAGCAGCGCCCACAGGGACAGATACTACGAGCAGTACTTC
- TRBJ2-7 - TRBV5-4 CASSFGPTLNEQYF TGTGCCAGCAGCTTTGGACCGACCCTAAACGAGCAGTACTTC